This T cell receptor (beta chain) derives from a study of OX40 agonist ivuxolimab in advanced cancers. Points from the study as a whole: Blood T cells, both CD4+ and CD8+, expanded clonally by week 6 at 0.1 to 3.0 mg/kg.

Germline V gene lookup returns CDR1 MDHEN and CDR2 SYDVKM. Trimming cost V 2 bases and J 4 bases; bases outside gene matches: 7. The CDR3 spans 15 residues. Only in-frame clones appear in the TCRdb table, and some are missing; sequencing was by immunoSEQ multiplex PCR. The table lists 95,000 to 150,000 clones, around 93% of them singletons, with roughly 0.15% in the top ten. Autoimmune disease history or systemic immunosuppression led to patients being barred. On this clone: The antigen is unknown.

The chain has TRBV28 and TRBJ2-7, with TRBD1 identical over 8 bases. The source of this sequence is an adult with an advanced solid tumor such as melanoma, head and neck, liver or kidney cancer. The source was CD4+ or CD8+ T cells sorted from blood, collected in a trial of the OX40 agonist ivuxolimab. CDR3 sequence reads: CASSLLTGGLYEQYF. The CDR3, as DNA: TGTGCCAGCAGTTTACTCACAGGGGGGCTTTACGAGCAGTACTTC.